A selection of T cell receptor beta chains follows, all from one sample in a study of CD8 T cells in Susac syndrome. TCRdb fed the immunoSEQ multiplex PCR reads into MiXCR, producing one record per CDR3 protein. The sample lists around 190,000 distinct CDR3 sequences; about 95% were seen once. The sample consisted of CD4+ T cells from PBMCs. These receptors all come from a human donor in good health. Each CDR3 is given with its conserved first and last residue. D genes are given only for firm matches. Size tells how often a clone was seen (once, few, many) or the class of an expanded clone, and some rows leave it out.

NA	TRBV6-6	16	NA	TRBJ2-3	TGTGCCAGCAGTTACCGCGCCGAGGTCGGGACAGATACGCAGTATTTT	CASSYRAEVGTDTQYF
NA	TRBV29-1	13	NA	TRBJ2-1	TGCACCATTCGGACATTGGGATCCAATGAGCAGTTCTTC	CTIRTLGSNEQFF
NA	TRBV12-3/TRBV12-4	14	NA	TRBJ2-1	TGTGCCAGCAGTGGCTCCAGCTCCTACAATGAGCAGTTCTTC	CASSGSSSYNEQFF
NA	TRBV20-1	15	NA	TRBJ2-5	TGCAGTGCTAGAGATTACCGGGAGAGGGTGGAGACCCAGTACTTC	CSARDYRERVETQYF
NA	TRBV6-9	14	TRBD2	TRBJ2-3	TGTGCCAGCACCGGCGGGACTAGCGGGGATACGCAGTATTTT	CASTGGTSGDTQYF
NA	TRBV18	15	NA	TRBJ2-5	TGTGCCAGCTCACCAGTGGGGGGATCGATCGAGACCCAGTACTTC	CASSPVGGSIETQYF
NA	TRBV30	13	NA	TRBJ1-2	TGTGCCTGGAGTGTCGACAGCAACTATGGCTACACCTTC	CAWSVDSNYGYTF
few	TRBV5-6	14	TRBD2	TRBJ2-7	TGTGCCAGCAGCCGGACTAGCGGGACCGGCGAGCAGTACTTC	CASSRTSGTGEQYF
NA	TRBV24-1	13	NA	TRBJ1-2	TGTGCCACCAGTGATTTGAAGCAGCATGGCTACACCTTC	CATSDLKQHGYTF
NA	TRBV6-5	15	TRBD1	TRBJ2-7	TGTGCCAGCAGAGCCCGGGGGACAGGGGACCGCGAGCAGTACTTC	CASRARGTGDREQYF
NA	TRBV20-1	17	NA	TRBJ2-7	TGCAGTGCTAGAGATAGGGACTTCGGGACGGGTTCCTACGAGCAGTACTTC	CSARDRDFGTGSYEQYF
NA	TRBV30	15	NA	TRBJ1-2	TGTGCCTGGAAGCAGTATATGGGGGCTAGATCTGTCTACACCTTC	CAWKQYMGARSVYTF
NA	TRBV6-2/TRBV6-3	16	TRBD2	TRBJ2-1	TGTGCCAGCAGCCTAGCGGAGGCTCCTAGTTACGATGAGCAGTTCTTC	CASSLAEAPSYDEQFF
once	TRBV7-3	13	TRBD2	TRBJ2-1	TGTGCCAGCAGCGATGGACTAGCGGGAGGAAAGTTCTTC	CASSDGLAGGKFF
NA	TRBV2	15	TRBD1	TRBJ2-2	TGTGCCAGCAGTGTTTCGAGACAGGGCACCGGGGAGCTGTTTTTT	CASSVSRQGTGELFF
NA	TRBV19	13	NA	TRBJ1-5	TGTGCCAGTAGTATAGACCCCCCCCGGCCCCAGCATTTT	CASSIDPPRPQHF
NA	TRBV20-1	14	NA	TRBJ1-3	TGCAGTGCTAGCTCCGGGACCTCTGGAAACACCATATATTTT	CSASSGTSGNTIYF
NA	TRBV7-3	13	NA	TRBJ1-2	TGTGCCAGCAGCTTAGTTAGAAACTATGGCTACACCTTC	CASSLVRNYGYTF
NA	TRBV30	13	NA	TRBJ2-2	TGTGCCTGGAGCTGGGGAGGCGGCGGGGAGCTGTTTTTT	CAWSWGGGGELFF
NA	TRBV3-1	15	NA	TRBJ2-7	TGTGCCAGCAGCCAAGGGGCCGCCGTCTCCTACGAGCAGTACTTC	CASSQGAAVSYEQYF
NA	TRBV6-6	14	TRBD1	TRBJ1-2	TGTGCCAGCAGTCTCTCGACAGGGATCTATGGCTACACCTTC	CASSLSTGIYGYTF
NA	TRBV12-5	14	NA	TRBJ2-1	TGTGCTAGTGGCCCACCGGGGCCTTACAATGAGCAGTTCTTC	CASGPPGPYNEQFF
NA	TRBV29-1	13	TRBD2	TRBJ2-7	TGCAGCGTTACGACTAGCGGTAATTACGAGCAGTACTTC	CSVTTSGNYEQYF
NA	TRBV12-3/TRBV12-4	13	NA	TRBJ1-5	TGTGCCAGCAGCGATCAGGGGCAACGAGCCCAGCATTTT	CASSDQGQRAQHF
NA	TRBV30	13	NA	TRBJ1-1	TGTGCCTGGAGGAGGGTGGGGAACACTGAAGCTTTCTTT	CAWRRVGNTEAFF
NA	TRBV29-1	13	NA	TRBJ1-1	TGCAGCGTTGCTCGGACAACTAACACTGAAGCTTTCTTT	CSVARTTNTEAFF
NA	TRBV6-1	14	NA	TRBJ1-5	TGTGCCAGCAGCCCTAGGAGCGCGGGGCAGCCCCAGCATTTT	CASSPRSAGQPQHF
NA	TRBV29-1	10	NA	TRBJ2-1	TGCAGCGTTGAACCGAATGAGCAGTTCTTC	CSVEPNEQFF
NA	TRBV4-3	16	TRBD2	TRBJ2-2	TGCGCCAGCAGCCAAGGGACTAGCGGGGACACCGGGGAGCTGTTTTTT	CASSQGTSGDTGELFF
once	TRBV15	15	NA	TRBJ2-1	TGTGCCACCAGCCCGACTAGATTCTTTTACAATGAGCAGTTCTTC	CATSPTRFFYNEQFF
NA	TRBV27	13	NA	TRBJ2-4	TGTGCCAGCAGTCTCGGACAGCGAGGCATTCAGTACTTC	CASSLGQRGIQYF
NA	TRBV15	16	TRBD1	TRBJ1-5	TGTGCCACCAGCAGAGACCGGGACAGGGGTCATCAGCCCCAGCATTTT	CATSRDRDRGHQPQHF
NA	TRBV30	16	TRBD1	TRBJ2-4	TGTGCCTGGAGGAGAGACAGGGGGCAAGGGAAAAACATTCAGTACTTC	CAWRRDRGQGKNIQYF
NA	TRBV3-1	15	NA	TRBJ2-7	TGTGCCAGCAGCCAAGTGGGAGGACAGTACTACGAGCAGTACTTC	CASSQVGGQYYEQYF
few	TRBV18	12	NA	TRBJ2-7	TGTGCCAGCTCGCGACTGGGGTACGAGCAGTACTTC	CASSRLGYEQYF
NA	TRBV15	22	TRBD2	TRBJ2-7	TGTGCCACCAGCACAGGTCTCGGTGCCCTGGGACTAGCGGGTAAGAAGGCCTACGAGCAGTACTTC	CATSTGLGALGLAGKKAYEQYF
NA	TRBV9	15	TRBD1	TRBJ2-1	TGTGCCAGCAGCGTAGATGGACAGGGGGACAATGAGCAGTTCTTC	CASSVDGQGDNEQFF
NA	TRBV29-1	10	TRBD1	TRBJ1-1	TGCAGCGCCACGGACAGGTTGGCTTTCTTT	CSATDRLAFF
once	TRBV27	14	TRBD2	TRBJ2-5	TGTGCCAGGCTAGGGACTAGCGGACAAGAGACCCAGTACTTC	CARLGTSGQETQYF
NA	TRBV20-1	13	NA	TRBJ1-2	TGCAGTGCTAGAGATTATGGGGATGGTGGCTACACCTTC	CSARDYGDGGYTF
NA	TRBV5-4	14	NA	TRBJ1-2	TGTGCCAGCAGCTTGGTCGGGTTAGGTTATGGCTACACCTTC	CASSLVGLGYGYTF
NA	TRBV12-3/TRBV12-4	15	TRBD1	TRBJ1-2	TGTGCCAGCAGTTTAGGGACAGGGGGCCTCTATGGCTACACCTTC	CASSLGTGGLYGYTF
once	TRBV5-1	15	NA	TRBJ2-3	TGCGCCAGCAGCTTGACCGGGGGCGCAGGAGATACGCAGTATTTT	CASSLTGGAGDTQYF
NA	TRBV6-2/TRBV6-3	14	TRBD2	TRBJ2-7	TGTGCCAGCAGTTACGGGACTAGGGACTACGAGCAGTACTTC	CASSYGTRDYEQYF
NA	TRBV6-4	13	NA	TRBJ2-2	TGTGCCAGCAGTGACTGGAGAACCGGGGAGCTGTTTTTT	CASSDWRTGELFF
NA	TRBV29-1	15	TRBD1	TRBJ2-7	TGCAGCGTTGCTCGGGGACAGGGGATGGGGAACGAGCAGTACTTC	CSVARGQGMGNEQYF
NA	TRBV4-3	13	NA	TRBJ2-7	TGCGCCAGCAGCCAAGAAATGGGGGCCGAGCAGTACTTC	CASSQEMGAEQYF
NA	TRBV5-1	13	TRBD2	TRBJ2-3	TGCGCCAGCACAACAGCGGGAGGAGATACGCAGTATTTT	CASTTAGGDTQYF
NA	TRBV29-1	14	TRBD2	TRBJ2-3	TGCAGCGCTGACGCGGGAGGCGGGACAGATACGCAGTATTTT	CSADAGGGTDTQYF
NA	TRBV7-2	14	NA	TRBJ1-5	TGTGCCAGCAGCTCGGGACAAGGAAATCAGCCCCAGCATTTT	CASSSGQGNQPQHF
NA	TRBV28	16	NA	TRBJ2-1	TGTGCCAGCAGTCCCCAAACTAGGCCTGGGTACAATGAGCAGTTCTTC	CASSPQTRPGYNEQFF
NA	TRBV3-1	18	TRBD1	TRBJ2-5	TGTGCCAGCAGCCAAGGACGTACCGGGACAGGGGGCAGAGAGACCCAGTACTTC	CASSQGRTGTGGRETQYF
NA	TRBV20-1	12	NA	TRBJ1-5	TGCAGTGCTAGATGGGGGGCTCAGCCCCAGCATTTT	CSARWGAQPQHF
NA	TRBV29-1	13	NA	TRBJ2-7	TGCAGCGTTGTCGGCCAGGTGGTGCACGAGCAGTACTTC	CSVVGQVVHEQYF
NA	TRBV11-2	11	NA	TRBJ1-4	TGTGCCAGCAGCTTATATGAAAAACTGTTTTTT	CASSLYEKLFF
NA	TRBV5-1	14	NA	TRBJ2-2	TGCGCCAGCAGCTCCGAGGGGCACACCGGGGAGCTGTTTTTT	CASSSEGHTGELFF